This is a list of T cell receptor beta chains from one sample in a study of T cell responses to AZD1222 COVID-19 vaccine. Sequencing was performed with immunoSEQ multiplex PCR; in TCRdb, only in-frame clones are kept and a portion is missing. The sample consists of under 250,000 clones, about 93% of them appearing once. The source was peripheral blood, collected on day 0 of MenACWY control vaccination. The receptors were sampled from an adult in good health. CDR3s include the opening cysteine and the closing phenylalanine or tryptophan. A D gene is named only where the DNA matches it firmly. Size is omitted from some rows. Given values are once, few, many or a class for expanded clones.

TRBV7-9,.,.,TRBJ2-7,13,TGTGCCAGCACCCGCAGGGGATCCTACGAGCAGTACTTC,CASTRRGSYEQYF
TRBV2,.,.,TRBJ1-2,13,TGTGCCAGCAGTGAAGGGGGGCCCACGGGCTACACCTTC,CASSEGGPTGYTF
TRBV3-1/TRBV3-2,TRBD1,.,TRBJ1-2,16,TGTGCCAGCAGCCAAGCCGGGACAGGGGGCAACTATGGCTACACCTTC,CASSQAGTGGNYGYTF
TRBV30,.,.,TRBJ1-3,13,TGTGCCTGGAGTGTGGGGCCTGGAAACACCATATATTTT,CAWSVGPGNTIYF
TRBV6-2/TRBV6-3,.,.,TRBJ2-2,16,TGTGCCAGCAGTTACCTACAGGGTCGAACCACCGGGGAGCTGTTTTTT,CASSYLQGRTTGELFF
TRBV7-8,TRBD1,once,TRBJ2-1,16,TGTGCCAGCAGCGCACATCCGGGACAGGGTTATCAAGAGCAGTTCTTC,CASSAHPGQGYQEQFF
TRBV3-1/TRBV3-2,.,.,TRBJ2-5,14,TGTGCCAGCAGCCAAGGGTGGGCTGGAGAGACCCAGTACTTC,CASSQGWAGETQYF
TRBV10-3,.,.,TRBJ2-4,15,TGTGCCATCAGTGACCCTCGGGGGCCCGGGGAAATTCAGTACTTC,CAISDPRGPGEIQYF
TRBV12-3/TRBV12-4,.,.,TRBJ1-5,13,TGTGCCAGCAGTTTAGAAGAGGCTCAGCCCCAGCATTTT,CASSLEEAQPQHF
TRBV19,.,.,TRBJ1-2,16,TGTGCCAGTAGTATAGTACGAGGGATTCGGAACTATGGCTACACCTTC,CASSIVRGIRNYGYTF
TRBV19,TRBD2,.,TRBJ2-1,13,TGTGCCAGTAATAGCGGGGGGGCCCATGAGCAGTTCTTC,CASNSGGAHEQFF
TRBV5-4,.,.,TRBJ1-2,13,TGTGCCAGCACCTTGGGAGGATCCTATGGCTACACCTTC,CASTLGGSYGYTF
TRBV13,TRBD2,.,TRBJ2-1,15,TGTGCCAGCAGCCCAGCGGGGGGGACCTACAATGAGCAGTTCTTC,CASSPAGGTYNEQFF
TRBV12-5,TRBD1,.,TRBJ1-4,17,TGTGCTAGTGGTTTGGACTCCGGGACAGGGGTGGATGAAAAACTGTTTTTT,CASGLDSGTGVDEKLFF
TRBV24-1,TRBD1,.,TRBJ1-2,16,TGTGCCACCAGTGATCCTTCCGGGACAGCGACATATGGCTACACCTTC,CATSDPSGTATYGYTF
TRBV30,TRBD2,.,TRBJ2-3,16,TGTGCCTGGAGTGTGGGTTTAGCGGGGGTCACAGATACGCAGTATTTT,CAWSVGLAGVTDTQYF
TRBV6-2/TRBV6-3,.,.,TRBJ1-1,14,TGTGCCAGCAGTTACCACGGATTGAACACTGAAGCTTTCTTT,CASSYHGLNTEAFF
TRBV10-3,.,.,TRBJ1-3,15,TGTGCCATCAGTGAGTCCGCAGCGGTTGGAAACACCATATATTTT,CAISESAAVGNTIYF
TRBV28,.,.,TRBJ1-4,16,TGTGCCAGCAGCCTACGTGGGGGGGCGAGGATTGGCAAACTGTTTTTT,CASSLRGGARIGKLFF
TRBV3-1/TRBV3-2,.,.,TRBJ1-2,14,TGTGCCAGCAGCCAAGAAGCAGGGGTAAATGGCTACACCTTC,CASSQEAGVNGYTF
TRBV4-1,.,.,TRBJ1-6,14,TGCGCCAGCAGCCAAGGACCTTATAATTCACCCCTCCACTTT,CASSQGPYNSPLHF
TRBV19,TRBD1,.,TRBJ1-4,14,TGTGCCAGTAGTCGGGACAGGGGTTCTGAAAAACTGTTTTTT,CASSRDRGSEKLFF
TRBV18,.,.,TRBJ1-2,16,TGTGCCAGCTCACCTCCTGGGCAGGGACTTATATATGGCTACACCTTC,CASSPPGQGLIYGYTF
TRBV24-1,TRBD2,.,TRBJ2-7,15,TGTGCCACCAGTGCTAGCGGGGGGTACTCCTACGAGCAGTACTTC,CATSASGGYSYEQYF
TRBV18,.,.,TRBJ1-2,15,TGTGCCAGCTCACCACCACAGGGCAGGGACTATGGCTACACCTTC,CASSPPQGRDYGYTF
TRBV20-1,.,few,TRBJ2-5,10,TGCAGTGCTCATGACGGGACCCAGTACTTC,CSAHDGTQYF
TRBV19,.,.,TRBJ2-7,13,TGTGCCAGTAGTGTACAGGGGGGGTACGAGCAGTACTTC,CASSVQGGYEQYF
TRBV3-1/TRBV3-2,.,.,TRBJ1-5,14,TGTGCCAGCAGCCAAGATACGACGGGTCAGCCCCAGCATTTT,CASSQDTTGQPQHF
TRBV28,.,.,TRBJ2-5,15,TGTGCCAGCAGCTCCCCCGGGAACCTACAAGAGACCCAGTACTTC,CASSSPGNLQETQYF
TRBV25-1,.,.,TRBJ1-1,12,TGTGCCAGCAGTGCGTGGAACACTGAAGCTTTCTTT,CASSAWNTEAFF
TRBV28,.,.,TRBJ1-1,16,TGTGCCAGCAGTTTCCCGGGGGGGCTAATGAACACTGAAGCTTTCTTT,CASSFPGGLMNTEAFF
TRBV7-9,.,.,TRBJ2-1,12,TGTGCCAGCAGCTTGGATTTGCATGAGCAGTTCTTC,CASSLDLHEQFF
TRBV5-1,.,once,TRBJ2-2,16,TGCGCCAGCAGCTTAGGGGTGACAGTGAACACCGGGGAGCTGTTTTTT,CASSLGVTVNTGELFF
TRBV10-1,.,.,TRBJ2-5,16,TGCGCCAGCAGTGAGTCGAAAGGTCTAAGCCAAGAGACCCAGTACTTC,CASSESKGLSQETQYF
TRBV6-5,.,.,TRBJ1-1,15,TGTGCCAGCAGTACCGGGCCCGGGGGCCTCACTGAAGCTTTCTTT,CASSTGPGGLTEAFF
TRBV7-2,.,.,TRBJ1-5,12,TGTGCCAGCAGCGTCGGAGCGGGGGGACAGCATTTT,CASSVGAGGQHF
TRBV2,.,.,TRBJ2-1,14,TGTGCCAGCAGTGAAGGTAGCTCCTACAATGAGCAGTTCTTC,CASSEGSSYNEQFF
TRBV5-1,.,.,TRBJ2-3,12,TGCGCCAGCAGCCCGGCACGGGATACGCAGTATTTT,CASSPARDTQYF
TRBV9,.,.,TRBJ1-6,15,TGTGCCAGCAGCGTAGACCCAGGTGCGGATTCACCCCTCCACTTT,CASSVDPGADSPLHF
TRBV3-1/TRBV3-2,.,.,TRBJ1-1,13,TGTGCCAGCAGCCAAGACAGGGGTGCTGAAGCTTTCTTT,CASSQDRGAEAFF
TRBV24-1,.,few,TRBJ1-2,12,TGTGCCACCAGTGAGCAGGGGTATGGCTACACCTTC,CATSEQGYGYTF
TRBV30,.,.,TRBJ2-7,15,TGTGCCTGGAGTGCAGCGAGAGGGGCGGACTACGAGCAGTACTTC,CAWSAARGADYEQYF